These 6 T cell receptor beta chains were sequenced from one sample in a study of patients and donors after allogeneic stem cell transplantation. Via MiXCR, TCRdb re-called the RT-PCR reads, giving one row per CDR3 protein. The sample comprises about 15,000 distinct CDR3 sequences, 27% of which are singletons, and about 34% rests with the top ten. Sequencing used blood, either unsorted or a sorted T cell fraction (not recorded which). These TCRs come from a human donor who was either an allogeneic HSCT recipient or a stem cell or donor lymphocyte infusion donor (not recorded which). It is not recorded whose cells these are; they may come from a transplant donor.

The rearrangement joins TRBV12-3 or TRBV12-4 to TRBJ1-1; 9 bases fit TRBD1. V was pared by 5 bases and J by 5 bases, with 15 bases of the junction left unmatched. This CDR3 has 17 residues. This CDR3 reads CASSPWTGAFAGTEAFF. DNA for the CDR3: TGTGCCAGCAGTCCGTGGACAGGGGCCTTCGCGGGGACTGAAGCTTTCTTT.

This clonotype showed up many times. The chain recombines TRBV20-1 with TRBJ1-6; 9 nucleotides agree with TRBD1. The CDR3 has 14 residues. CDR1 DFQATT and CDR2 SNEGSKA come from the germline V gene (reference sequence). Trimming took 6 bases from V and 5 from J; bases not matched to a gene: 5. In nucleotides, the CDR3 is TGCAGTGCCACCGGACAGGGGAATAATTCACCCCTCCACTTT. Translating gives CSATGQGNNSPLHF.

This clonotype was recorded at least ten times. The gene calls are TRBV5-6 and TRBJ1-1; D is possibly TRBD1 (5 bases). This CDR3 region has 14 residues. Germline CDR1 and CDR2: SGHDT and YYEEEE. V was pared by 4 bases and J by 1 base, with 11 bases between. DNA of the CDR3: TGTGCCAGCAGCCCCGACAGCCAGAACACTGAAGCTTTCTTT. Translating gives CASSPDSQNTEAFF. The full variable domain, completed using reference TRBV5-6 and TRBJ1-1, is DAGVTQSPTHLIKTRGQQVTLRCSPKSGHDTVSWYQQALGQGPQFIFQYYEEEERQRGNFPDRFSGHQFPNYSSELNVNALLLGDSALYLCASSPDSQNTEAFFGQGTRLTVV.

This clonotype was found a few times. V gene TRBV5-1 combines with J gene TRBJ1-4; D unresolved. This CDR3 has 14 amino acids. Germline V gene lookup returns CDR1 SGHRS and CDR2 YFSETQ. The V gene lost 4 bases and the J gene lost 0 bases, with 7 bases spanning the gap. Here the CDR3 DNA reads TGCGCCAGCAGCCTAGGATCAACTAATGAAAAACTGTTTTTT. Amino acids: CASSLGSTNEKLFF.

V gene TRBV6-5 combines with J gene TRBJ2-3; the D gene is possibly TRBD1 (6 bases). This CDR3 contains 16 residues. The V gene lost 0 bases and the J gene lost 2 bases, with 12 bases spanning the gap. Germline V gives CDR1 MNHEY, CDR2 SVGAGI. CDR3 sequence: CASSYSTGGTTDTQYF. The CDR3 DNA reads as TGTGCCAGCAGTTACTCGACTGGGGGCACCACAGATACGCAGTATTTT.

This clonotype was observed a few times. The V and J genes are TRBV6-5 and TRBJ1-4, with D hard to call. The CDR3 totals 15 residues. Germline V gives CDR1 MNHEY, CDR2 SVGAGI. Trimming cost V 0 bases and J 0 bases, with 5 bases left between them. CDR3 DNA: TGTGCCAGCAGTTACTCTCCGGCAACTAATGAAAAACTGTTTTTT. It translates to CASSYSPATNEKLFF.